These T cell receptor beta chains were read from a single sample in a study of PD-1 blockade in mismatch repair-deficient tumors. The assay was immunoSEQ multiplex PCR, and TCRdb's table has in-frame clones only and misses some. The sample lists about 24,000 clones, about 83% occurring once. This sample comprised peripheral blood, obtained 12 weeks after starting pembrolizumab. Source of these receptors: an adult with mismatch repair-deficient cancer. Both conserved end residues are part of each CDR3. Fields, in order: clone size, J gene, V gene, D gene, CDR3 DNA, CDR3 protein. The D gene is left open where the match is weak. Only part of the rows carry a size: once, few, many, or a class if the clone is expanded.

size: -
J: TRBJ2-3
V: TRBV7-2
D: TRBD2
DNA: TGTGCCAGCAGCTTCTTACTAGCGGGAGCCATAGATACGCAGTATTTT
CDR3: CASSFLLAGAIDTQYF

size: once
J: TRBJ2-2
V: TRBV11-2
D: TRBD1
DNA: TGTGCCAGCAGCTCATGGACAGGAAACACCGGGGAGCTGTTTTTT
CDR3: CASSSWTGNTGELFF

size: -
J: TRBJ1-5
V: TRBV11-3
D: -
DNA: TGTGCCAGCAGCTTTAATAGCAATCAGCCCCAGCATTTT
CDR3: CASSFNSNQPQHF

size: -
J: TRBJ2-1
V: TRBV7-6
D: -
DNA: TGTGCCAGCAGCCCCCCAGGGTGGGGGGTCTCCTACAATGAGCAGTTCTTC
CDR3: CASSPPGWGVSYNEQFF

size: medium-sized
J: TRBJ2-2
V: TRBV5-1
D: TRBD2
DNA: TGCGCCAGCAGCTCCCCGGGACTAGCGATGGCCGGGGAGCTGTTTTTT
CDR3: CASSSPGLAMAGELFF

size: -
J: TRBJ1-1
V: TRBV7-8
D: -
DNA: TGTGCCAGCAGCCGCAACAGGGTCGGGAACACTGAAGCTTTCTTT
CDR3: CASSRNRVGNTEAFF

size: -
J: TRBJ2-7
V: TRBV10-1
D: -
DNA: TGCGCCAGCAGTGCGACCTACGAGCAGTACTTC
CDR3: CASSATYEQYF

size: -
J: TRBJ2-7
V: TRBV27
D: -
DNA: TGTGCCAGCCGGGACTTGGGACAGTTGGGCCTCTCCTACGAGCAGTACTTC
CDR3: CASRDLGQLGLSYEQYF

size: -
J: TRBJ2-1
V: TRBV7-9
D: TRBD2
DNA: TGTGCCAGCAGCTTAGCACTAGCGGTCTATGAGCAGTTCTTC
CDR3: CASSLALAVYEQFF

size: -
J: TRBJ2-1
V: TRBV4-2
D: -
DNA: TGTGCCAGCAGCCAAGATCCCGGGACCTACAATGAGCAGTTCTTC
CDR3: CASSQDPGTYNEQFF

size: -
J: TRBJ2-7
V: TRBV15
D: TRBD2
DNA: TGTGCCACCAGCTTTGGGACTAGCGGCTCCTACGAGCAGTACTTC
CDR3: CATSFGTSGSYEQYF

size: -
J: TRBJ2-7
V: TRBV19
D: TRBD1
DNA: TGTGCCAGTAGTCTTAGGGACAGCTCCTACGAGCAGTACTTC
CDR3: CASSLRDSSYEQYF

size: -
J: TRBJ2-1
V: TRBV18
D: -
DNA: TGTGCCAGCTCACCACCCAGCCGGGATGAGCAGTTCTTC
CDR3: CASSPPSRDEQFF

size: -
J: TRBJ2-2
V: TRBV28
D: -
DNA: TGTGCCAGCAGTCCACTGATGGGGGTCCCCGGGGAGCTGTTTTTT
CDR3: CASSPLMGVPGELFF

size: few
J: TRBJ2-1
V: TRBV7-8
D: TRBD2
DNA: TGTGCCAGCAGCTTGGGCGGGAGAGCCTACAATGAGCAGTTCTTC
CDR3: CASSLGGRAYNEQFF

size: -
J: TRBJ2-3
V: TRBV9
D: -
DNA: TGTGCCAGCAGTGGCCGTGGTGGAAGCACAGATACGCAGTATTTT
CDR3: CASSGRGGSTDTQYF

size: -
J: TRBJ2-5
V: TRBV18
D: -
DNA: TGTGCCAGCTCACCTCAACACCCCCAAGAGACCCAGTACTTC
CDR3: CASSPQHPQETQYF

size: -
J: TRBJ2-4
V: TRBV19
D: -
DNA: TGTGCCAGTAGTATAGATGCAGGGCTAGGGAGGCGTTGGAACATTCAGTACTTC
CDR3: CASSIDAGLGRRWNIQYF

size: -
J: TRBJ1-2
V: TRBV5-4
D: TRBD1
DNA: TGTGCCAGCAGCTTGAACCCCGGGACAGGTCAACTCTATGGCTACACCTTC
CDR3: CASSLNPGTGQLYGYTF

size: -
J: TRBJ2-7
V: TRBV19
D: -
DNA: TGTGCCAGTAGTGTCGCCGACGGGCCGAGCTCCTACGAGCAGTACTTC
CDR3: CASSVADGPSSYEQYF